This TCR beta chain was observed in a study of T cells in Graves' hyperthyroidism and ophthalmopathy. As for this clonotype: Being one base from a much bigger clone, this may be a read error.

After removal of 11 bases from V and 4 bases from J, the junction contained 10 bases not matched to a gene. CDR3 length: 13 amino acids. Per the germline V gene, CDR1 is SNHLY and CDR2 is FYNNEI. Amplification targeted TCR beta CDR3 regions from RNA transcripts. A first-round RT-PCR of the TCR CDR3 used the HTBI primer set. One entry per CDR3 protein results from TCRdb running MiXCR on the multiplex PCR reads. The sample lists 460,000 or so distinct CDR3 sequences, about an eighth seen once, with 17% in the top ten. The specimen was blood. The gene calls are TRBV2 and TRBJ1-2; 7 bases fit TRBD1. This TCR derives from a woman aged 18-30 years with Graves' hyperthyroidism. The CDR3 reads CARTTTGTYGYTF. The CDR3 region has the DNA TGTGCCCGCACTACGACAGGGACCTATGGCTACACCTTC.